Detailed here is one TCR beta chain. The antigen is undetermined. This CDR3 spans 15 amino acids. Germline V gene data show CDR1 as SGHTA and CDR2 as FQGTGA. The V segment lost 2 bases and the J segment 0 bases; nucleotides outside the gene matches: 4. This record comes from a study of OX40 agonist ivuxolimab in advanced cancers. TCRdb's table, derived via immunoSEQ multiplex PCR, lists solely in-frame clones and lacks some. The sample gives 40,000 to 45,000 clones, approximately 91% of which show up once; around an eighth is in the top ten. Study-wide results and caveats: In the expanded peripheral T cells, antigen specificity was never determined.

The chain employs TRBV7-3 and TRBJ2-7; 7 bases agree with TRBD2. The sequencing used CD4+ or CD8+ T cells sorted from blood, collected in a trial of the OX40 agonist ivuxolimab. This clonotype originated in an adult with an advanced solid tumor such as melanoma, head and neck, liver or kidney cancer. The CDR3 is CASSLAASGSYEQYF. The DNA of the CDR3 is TGTGCCAGCAGCTTAGCGGCTAGCGGCTCCTACGAGCAGTACTTC.